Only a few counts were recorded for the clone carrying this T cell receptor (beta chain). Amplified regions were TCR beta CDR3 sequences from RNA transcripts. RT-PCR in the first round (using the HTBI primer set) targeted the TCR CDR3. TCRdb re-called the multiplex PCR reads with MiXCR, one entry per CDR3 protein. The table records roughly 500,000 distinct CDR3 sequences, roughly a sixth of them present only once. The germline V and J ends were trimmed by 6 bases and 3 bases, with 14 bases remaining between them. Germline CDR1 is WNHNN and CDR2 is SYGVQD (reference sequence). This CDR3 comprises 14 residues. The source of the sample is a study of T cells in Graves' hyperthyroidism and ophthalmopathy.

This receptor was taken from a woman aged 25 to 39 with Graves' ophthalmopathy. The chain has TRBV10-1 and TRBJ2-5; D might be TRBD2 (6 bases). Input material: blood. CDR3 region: CASRVAGGKETQYF. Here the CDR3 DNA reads TGCGCCAGCAGGGTGGCTGGGGGGAAAGAGACCCAGTACTTC.